A selection of T cell receptor beta chains follows, all from one sample in a study of cytomegalovirus exposure and HLA in healthy donors. Some clones are missing from TCRdb's copy, which holds only in-frame ones; the method was immunoSEQ multiplex PCR. Counted here are about 140,000 clones, roughly 76% occurring once; the ten biggest clones make up roughly 1.3%. Sample: PBMCs. The receptors shown here come from a middle-aged woman in good health and CMV-seronegative. The CDR3 runs from the conserved cysteine through the conserved F or W. A D gene is named only where the DNA matches it firmly. Size is omitted from some rows. Given values are once, few, many or a class for expanded clones.

CDR3 protein: CASSQGLQVNQPQHF
CDR3 DNA: TGCGCCAGCAGCCAAGGTCTACAGGTGAATCAGCCCCAGCATTTT
D gene: .
clone size: once
J gene: TRBJ1-5
V gene: TRBV4-1

CDR3 protein: CASSPGHYGYTF
CDR3 DNA: TGCGCCAGCAGCCCGGGACATTATGGCTACACCTTC
D gene: .
clone size: .
J gene: TRBJ1-2
V gene: TRBV4-1

CDR3 protein: CASSRRGAGGNQETQYF
CDR3 DNA: TGTGCCAGCAGCCGCAGGGGAGCGGGGGGAAACCAAGAGACCCAGTACTTC
D gene: TRBD2
clone size: .
J gene: TRBJ2-5
V gene: TRBV7-3

CDR3 protein: CASKPEGLEQPQHF
CDR3 DNA: TGTGCCAGCAAACCCGAGGGCCTCGAGCAGCCCCAGCATTTT
D gene: .
clone size: few
J gene: TRBJ1-5
V gene: TRBV4-2

CDR3 protein: CASSHPQDRGYQETQYF
CDR3 DNA: TGTGCCAGCAGCCATCCGCAAGACAGGGGGTACCAAGAGACCCAGTACTTC
D gene: TRBD1
clone size: .
J gene: TRBJ2-5
V gene: TRBV7-9

CDR3 protein: CASSPNGQGSQPQHF
CDR3 DNA: TGCGCCAGCAGTCCCAACGGACAGGGCAGCCAGCCCCAGCATTTT
D gene: TRBD1
clone size: .
J gene: TRBJ1-5
V gene: TRBV4-3

CDR3 protein: CASSLGPLGTQYF
CDR3 DNA: TGTGCCAGCAGCTTGGGGCCTTTGGGTACGCAGTATTTT
D gene: .
clone size: .
J gene: TRBJ2-3
V gene: TRBV7-3

CDR3 protein: CASSASGAREQYF
CDR3 DNA: TGTGCCAGCAGCGCTTCAGGGGCTAGGGAGCAGTACTTC
D gene: .
clone size: few
J gene: TRBJ2-7
V gene: TRBV9

CDR3 protein: CSARSDDYTF
CDR3 DNA: TGCAGTGCTAGATCAGATGACTACACCTTC
D gene: .
clone size: .
J gene: TRBJ1-2
V gene: TRBV20-1

CDR3 protein: CATNERGGGETQYF
CDR3 DNA: TGTGCCACCAACGAGCGGGGGGGTGGAGAGACCCAGTACTTC
D gene: TRBD2
clone size: .
J gene: TRBJ2-5
V gene: TRBV6-1

CDR3 protein: CASSEEDRGVHEQYF
CDR3 DNA: TGTGCCAGCAGTGAAGAGGACAGGGGGGTCCACGAGCAGTACTTC
D gene: TRBD1
clone size: .
J gene: TRBJ2-7
V gene: TRBV2

CDR3 protein: CASRPRQLNQPQHF
CDR3 DNA: TGTGCCAGCAGACCGAGACAGTTGAATCAGCCCCAGCATTTT
D gene: .
clone size: .
J gene: TRBJ1-5
V gene: TRBV27